This T cell receptor (beta chain) was sequenced in a study of tumor-infiltrating lymphocytes in primary liver carcinoma (TCRdb year 2017). In terms of the full investigation: Hepatocellular carcinoma (four) or combined HCC and intrahepatic cholangiocarcinoma (one) was present in the five patients, who were three men and two women aged 30 to 69 years. Reproducibility between technical replicate repertoires was high, with correlation coefficients above 0.95 and mean shared-clone rates approximately 0.88. Each sample produced roughly 3.65 to 8 million productive TCRbeta reads, and read depth showed no significant difference between tissue types. TCRbeta repertoire sequencing, expression microarrays and whole-exome sequencing were combined in the study across five regions of each liver tumor, with adjacent normal tissue and blood also included. Tumors of the five patients were stage T1-T3 N0M0 with maximum diameters of roughly 4.2 to 10 cm. TCRbeta repertoire sequencing covered 35 specimens from 5 patients: roughly 25 tumor regions, 5 adjacent noncancerous liver tissues and 5 peripheral blood samples. Agilent mRNA microarray profiling was performed on the approximately 25 tumor region samples to relate TCRbeta repertoire diversity to the local molecular phenotype.

Remarks on this clonotype: Its antigen target is currently unknown. One end of the junction is discordant with germline, which a read error may explain.

Points the paper makes about the study in general: Because only the TCR beta chain was sequenced and unpaired alpha chains were not captured, true repertoire diversity is likely underestimated. Only 4 or 5 patients were included in the study, and the authors note that the findings should be validated in a larger study. Just about 7-25% of top clones turned up in all five regions of a tumor, which suggests spatial heterogeneity among tumor-infiltrating T cells. A significantly larger repertoire fraction was made up by the top 250 clones in tumors than in blood (p = 0.039). Since the samples were bulk and unsorted, there was no way to compare CD4+ and CD8+ T cell repertoires. Repertoire overlap was higher between tumor regions (mean around 35%) than tumor-adjacent (approximately 17%) or tumor-blood (about 14%) pairs, consistent with antigen-driven expansion.

Starting from 500 to 650 ng total RNA, TCRbeta-specific cDNA was produced by reverse transcription with a constant-region primer and ProtoScript II reverse transcriptase. Construction of the TCRbeta libraries relied on three nested rounds of multiplex PCR, following a slightly modified ARM-PCR procedure. Sample barcodes and Illumina adapters were attached in a final 25-cycle PCR using Deep VentR polymerase. Before sequencing, amplicons between 200 and 500 bp were purified from gel using a QIAquick gel extraction kit. An Illumina HiSeq 2500 was used to sequence the TCRbeta amplicons with 250-bp paired-end reads. The paper's processing steps were these. Quality trimming of reads was performed with Trimmomatic v0.33, and paired reads were merged with FLASH v1.2.11 so that full CDR3 sequences could be recovered. MiGEC v1.2.1b assigned V, D and J germline segments to the rearranged TCRbeta sequences. Clonotype statistics and Shannon-Wiener diversity indices were computed with VDJtools v1.0.0. To cut down on sampling bias, every analysis after diversity analysis relied on just the 250 most abundant clonotypes from each sample. Through fastp at Q25 and MiXCR, TCRdb rebuilt clones from the public reads, retaining in-frame beta chains. Rows are unified per CDR3 protein, each entry keeping the most common DNA and genes. The V and J calls here are based on TCRdb, not the publication. This sample gives some 20,000 distinct CDR3 sequences in total; 79% of them show up just once. Almost 40% of the sample is taken by the ten largest.

Without any cell sorting, total RNA and DNA were co-extracted from about 20-30 mg of bulk tissue using the AllPrep DNA/RNA mini kit. Between November 2015 and early 2016, about five patients in China with histopathologically diagnosed primary liver carcinoma had their tumors surgically resected. Chronic HBV infection was present in the patients, and the patients were treatment-naive at sampling. Each tumor was sampled at five spatially separated regions: the tumor centre plus the superior, inferior, left-lateral and right-lateral poles. Histology showed that every tumor sample contained more than 75% viable tumor cells. Fresh tumor and adjacent tissue pieces were bisected, with one half stored in RNAlater at -80 degrees C and the other half sent for histology. The receptor comes from a woman aged 25-40 years with primary liver carcinoma and hepatitis B virus infection. The specimen was liver tumor tissue from sampling region 4. In light of the paper, this sample's cell subset or site label describes: tumor region T4, right-lateral pole.

The CDR3 here reads CASSQNVAEARDEQSF. The DNA sequence is given as TGCGCCAGTAGCCAAAACGTAGCGGAAGCCAGAGATGAGCAGTCCTTC. The chain employs TRBV4-3 and TRBJ2-1; TRBD2 is a possible D gene, resting on 6 matching bases. CDR1 and CDR2 (LGHNA, YSLEER) derive from the germline V gene. The CDR3 goes from the cysteine to the phenylalanine over 16 residues. The sequence is cut down to CDR3 DNA, 48 bases in frame from base 1.